This TCR beta chain was documented in a study of cytomegalovirus exposure and HLA in healthy donors. In the study overall: Findings of an earlier analysis included about 120 million unique TCR beta sequences from roughly 200 million T cells.

PCR used 60 Vbeta primers and 13 Jbeta primers. Produced via immunoSEQ multiplex PCR; TCRdb's table is partial and in-frame only. Among around 140,000 clones listed, approximately 80% were seen once. As for this clone: The antigen remains unidentified.

The study, taken as a whole, reports: Later analysis demonstrated an association between a missense DCLRE1C variant and TCR beta V- and J-gene trimming. It was likely that a cluster of highly shared sequence variants was a sequencing artifact.

The CDR3 totals 14 residues. Germline values: CDR1 MNHEY, CDR2 SMNVEV (reference sequence). V dropped 3 bases and J dropped 1; count of bases not matched to a gene: 2. The chain recombines TRBV27 with TRBJ2-5; 7 positions match TRBD1. Source material: PBMCs. The clonotype comes from a male donor in good health and CMV-seronegative. CDR3 sequence (DNA): TGTGCCAGCAGTTTCCGACAGGGCCAAGAGACCCAGTACTTC. This sequence encodes CASSFRQGQETQYF.